This record concerns one T cell receptor (beta chain) sequence. The repertoire was sequenced with immunoSEQ multiplex PCR; TCRdb's copy has only in-frame clones and lacks some. The sample carries about 270,000 clones, about 89% recorded once. This sample was taken from a study of blood T cell repertoires in COVID-19. The CDR3 is 14 amino acids. The germline CDR1 and CDR2 sequences are LGHNT and FRNRAP. The V end was cut by 1 base, the J end by 1 base, with 8 bases between. The origin of this receptor is a man between 35 and 55 years old with active or convalescent COVID-19. The sample taken for sequencing was peripheral blood. The chain links TRBV12-5 to TRBJ2-7; D might be TRBD1 (5 bases). This CDR3 reads CASGLGQGSYEQYF. DNA of the CDR3: TGTGCTAGTGGTTTGGGGCAGGGATCCTACGAGCAGTACTTC.